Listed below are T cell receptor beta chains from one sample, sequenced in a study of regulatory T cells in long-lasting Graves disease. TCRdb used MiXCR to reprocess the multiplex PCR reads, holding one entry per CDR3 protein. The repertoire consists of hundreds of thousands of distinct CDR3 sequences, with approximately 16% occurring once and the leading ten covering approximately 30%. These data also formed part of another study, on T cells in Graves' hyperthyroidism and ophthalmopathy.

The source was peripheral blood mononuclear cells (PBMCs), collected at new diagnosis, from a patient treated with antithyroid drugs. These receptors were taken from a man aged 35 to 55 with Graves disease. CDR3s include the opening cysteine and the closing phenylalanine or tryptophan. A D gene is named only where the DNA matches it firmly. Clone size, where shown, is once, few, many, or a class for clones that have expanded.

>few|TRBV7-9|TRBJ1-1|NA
CASSPQANTEAFF
TGTGCCAGCAGCCCGCAGGCGAACACTGAAGCTTTCTTT
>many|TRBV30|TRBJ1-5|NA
CAWSLGTLGNQPQHF
TGTGCCTGGAGTCTAGGCACCTTGGGCAATCAGCCCCAGCATTTT
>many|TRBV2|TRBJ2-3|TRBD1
CASRARTGWGKDTQYF
TGTGCCAGCAGAGCCCGGACAGGGTGGGGCAAAGATACGCAGTATTTT
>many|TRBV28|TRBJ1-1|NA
CASTTANTEAFF
TGTGCCAGTACGACAGCGAACACTGAAGCTTTCTTT
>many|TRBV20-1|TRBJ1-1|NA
CSARQTGPGWLMNTEAFF
TGCAGTGCTAGACAGACAGGCCCCGGGTGGTTGATGAACACTGAAGCTTTCTTT
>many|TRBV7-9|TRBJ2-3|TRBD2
CASSLRVSGGQGTDTQYF
TGTGCCAGCAGCTTGCGTGTAAGCGGGGGGCAAGGCACAGATACGCAGTATTTT
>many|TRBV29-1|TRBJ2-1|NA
CSVDHSGSYNEQFF
TGCAGCGTTGACCACAGTGGGTCCTACAATGAGCAGTTCTTC
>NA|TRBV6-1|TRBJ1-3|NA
CAILWGNTIYF
TGTGCCATCCTGTGGGGAAACACCATATATTTT
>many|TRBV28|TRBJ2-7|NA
CASTNYYEQYF
TGTGCCAGCACCAACTACTACGAGCAGTACTTC
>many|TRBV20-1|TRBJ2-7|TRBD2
CSVPRDYYEQYF
TGCAGTGTCCCGCGGGACTACTACGAGCAGTACTTC
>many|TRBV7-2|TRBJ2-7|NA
CASSPRGLSSYEQYF
TGTGCCAGCAGCCCCCGAGGGCTCAGCTCCTACGAGCAGTACTTC
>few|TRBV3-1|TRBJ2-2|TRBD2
CASSQRGLAGGRNTGELFF
TGTGCCAGCAGCCAGAGAGGACTAGCGGGGGGAAGGAACACCGGGGAGCTGTTTTTT
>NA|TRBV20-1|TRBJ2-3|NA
CSARGGASTDTQYF
TGCAGTGCTAGAGGCGGCGCTAGCACAGATACGCAGTATTTT
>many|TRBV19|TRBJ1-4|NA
CASKTTRQPIEEKLFF
TGTGCCAGTAAAACGACCCGACAGCCGATAGAGGAAAAACTGTTTTTT
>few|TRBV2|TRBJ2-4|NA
CASNGPREAKNIQYF
TGTGCCAGCAACGGTCCCCGGGAAGCCAAAAACATTCAGTACTTC
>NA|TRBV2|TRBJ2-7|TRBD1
CASSGTGSTYEQYF
TGTGCCAGCAGTGGGACAGGTTCTACCTACGAGCAGTACTTC
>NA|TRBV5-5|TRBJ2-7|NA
CASRVQGNRDEQYF
TGTGCCAGCAGGGTACAGGGAAATCGTGACGAGCAGTACTTC
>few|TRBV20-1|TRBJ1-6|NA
CSARRQGYSPLHF
TGCAGTGCTAGGCGTCAGGGTTATTCACCCCTCCACTTT
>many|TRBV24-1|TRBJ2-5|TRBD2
CATSNSGGSTQYF
TGTGCCACCAGTAATAGCGGGGGGTCCACCCAGTACTTC
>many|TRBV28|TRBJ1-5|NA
CASSFLTRRALGGNQPQHF
TGTGCCAGCAGCTTTTTAACCCGCCGGGCCCTTGGGGGCAATCAGCCCCAGCATTTT
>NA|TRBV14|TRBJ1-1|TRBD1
CASSQGQGSMNTEAFF
TGTGCCAGCAGCCAAGGACAGGGGAGTATGAACACTGAAGCTTTCTTT
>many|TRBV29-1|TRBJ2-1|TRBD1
CSVAGQEYNEQFF
TGCAGCGTTGCGGGACAGGAGTACAATGAGCAGTTCTTC
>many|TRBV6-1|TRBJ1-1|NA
CASSEGVGVEAFF
TGTGCCAGCAGTGAAGGCGTCGGGGTTGAAGCTTTCTTT
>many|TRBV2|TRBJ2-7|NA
CASSGSRRGAYEQYF
TGTGCCAGCAGTGGCAGCCGAAGGGGAGCCTACGAGCAGTACTTC
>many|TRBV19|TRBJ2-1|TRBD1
CASSIGTGGNEQFF
TGTGCCAGTAGTATAGGGACAGGGGGAAATGAGCAGTTCTTC
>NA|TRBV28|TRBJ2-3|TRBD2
CASKPGLAGGPDTQYF
TGTGCCAGTAAGCCGGGACTAGCGGGGGGACCAGATACGCAGTATTTT
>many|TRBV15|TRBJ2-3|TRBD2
CATSSPAGGDRTDTQYF
TGTGCCACCAGCAGCCCAGCGGGAGGGGATAGGACAGATACGCAGTATTTT
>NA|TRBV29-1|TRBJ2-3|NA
CSVGLGPSSTDTQYF
TGCAGCGTTGGGTTAGGACCCTCTAGCACAGATACGCAGTATTTT
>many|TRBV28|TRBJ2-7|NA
CASGTFPYEQYF
TGTGCCAGCGGGACATTTCCCTACGAGCAGTACTTC
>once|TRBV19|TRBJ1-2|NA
CASSIKFRGDGYTF
TGTGCCAGTAGTATTAAGTTCAGGGGAGATGGCTACACCTTC
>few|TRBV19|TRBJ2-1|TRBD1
CASSIDGTGGKFF
TGTGCCAGTAGTATAGATGGGACAGGGGGTAAGTTCTTC
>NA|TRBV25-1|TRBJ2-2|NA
CASSVAGGRTGELFF
TGTGCCAGCAGTGTCGCCGGGGGACGCACCGGGGAGCTGTTTTTT
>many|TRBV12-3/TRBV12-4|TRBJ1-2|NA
CASSRDPRYYGYTF
TGTGCCAGCAGTCGGGACCCCCGGTACTATGGCTACACCTTC
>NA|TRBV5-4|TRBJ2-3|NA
CASSSRGTLDPTQYF
TGTGCCAGCAGCTCCCGAGGCACCCTGGATCCGACGCAGTATTTT
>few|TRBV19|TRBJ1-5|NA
CASSGPESNQPQHF
TGTGCCAGCAGTGGGCCGGAAAGCAATCAGCCCCAGCATTTT
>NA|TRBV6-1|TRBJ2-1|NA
CASSETVLNEQFF
TGTGCCAGCAGTGAAACAGTACTCAATGAGCAGTTCTTC
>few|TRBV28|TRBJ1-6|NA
CASSFRPINSPLHF
TGTGCCAGCAGTTTCCGACCGATAAATTCACCCCTCCACTTT
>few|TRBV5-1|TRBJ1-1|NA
CASSLVPSNTEAFF
TGCGCCAGCAGCTTGGTTCCATCGAACACTGAAGCTTTCTTT
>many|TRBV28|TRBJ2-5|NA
CASSQGLETQYF
TGTGCCAGCAGCCAGGGGTTAGAGACCCAGTACTTC
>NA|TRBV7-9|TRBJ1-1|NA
CASSLRGATEAFF
TGTGCCAGCAGCTTAAGAGGGGCCACTGAAGCTTTCTTT